The subject of this entry is one T cell receptor (beta chain). Its target is unknown. This specimen belongs to a study of T cells in localized non-small cell lung cancer. Study-wide results and caveats: T cell clonality was highest in uninvolved adjacent lung, above tumor. Among blood samples, higher T cell density accompanied longer overall survival. In adjacent lung, a median about 50 of the top 100 tumor clones were found. Owing to sequencing of a solitary tumor region, heterogeneity cannot be discounted.

Measured with immunoSEQ multiplex PCR; TCRdb has only the in-frame clones, and not every one. The sample gives more than 20,000 clones, roughly four fifths of which show up once; more than 4.5% is in the top ten. Trimming took 4 bases from V and 9 from J; bases not matched to a gene: 7. Germline lookup yields CDR1 SGHTA and CDR2 FQGTGA. This CDR3 contains 14 residues. The sequence was obtained from a man aged 35-69 years with stage II lung adenocarcinoma. The material sequenced was PBMCs, taken before any cancer treatment. The chain carries TRBV7-3 and TRBJ2-2, with TRBD1 matching 8 bases. The CDR3 reads CASSSTGGSRELFF. The CDR3 DNA sequence: TGTGCCAGCAGCTCAACAGGGGGTAGCAGGGAGCTGTTTTTT.